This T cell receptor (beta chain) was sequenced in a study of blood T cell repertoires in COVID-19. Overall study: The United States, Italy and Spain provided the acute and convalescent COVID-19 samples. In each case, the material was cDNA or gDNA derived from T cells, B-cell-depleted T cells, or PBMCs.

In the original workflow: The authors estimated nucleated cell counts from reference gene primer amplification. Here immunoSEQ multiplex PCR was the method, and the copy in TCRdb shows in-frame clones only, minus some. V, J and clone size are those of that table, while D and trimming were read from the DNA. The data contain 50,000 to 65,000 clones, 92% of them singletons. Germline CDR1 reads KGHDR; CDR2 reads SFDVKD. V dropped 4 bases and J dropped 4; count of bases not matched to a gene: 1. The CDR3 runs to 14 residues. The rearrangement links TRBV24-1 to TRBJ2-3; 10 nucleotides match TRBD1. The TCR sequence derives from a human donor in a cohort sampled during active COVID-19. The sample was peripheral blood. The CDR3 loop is CATSDGQGADTQYF. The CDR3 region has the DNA TGTGCCACCAGTGACGGACAGGGGGCAGATACGCAGTATTTT.